This TCR beta chain derives from a study of blood T cell repertoires in COVID-19. Method: immunoSEQ multiplex PCR; TCRdb's copy keeps in-frame clones and lacks some. The data contain just over 150,000 clones, around 87% of them seen just once; the ten biggest clones take up around 6.7%. The cohort comprised adults aged roughly 18 to 100 years residing in approximately 25 US areas. CDR1 is SEHNR, CDR2 FQNEAQ, per germline (reference sequence). The V gene lost 0 bases and the J gene lost 5 bases, with 6 bases spanning the gap. The CDR3 covers 13 residues. This rearrangement joins TRBV7-9 to TRBJ2-3, with D perhaps matching TRBD1 (6 bases). The receptor was derived from a woman aged 45-65 years who had recovered from COVID-19. Sequenced: PBMCs or T cells enriched from blood (not recorded which). CDR3 bases: TGTGCCAGCAGCTTAGCCAGGGGAGATACGCAGTATTTT. Protein sequence: CASSLARGDTQYF.